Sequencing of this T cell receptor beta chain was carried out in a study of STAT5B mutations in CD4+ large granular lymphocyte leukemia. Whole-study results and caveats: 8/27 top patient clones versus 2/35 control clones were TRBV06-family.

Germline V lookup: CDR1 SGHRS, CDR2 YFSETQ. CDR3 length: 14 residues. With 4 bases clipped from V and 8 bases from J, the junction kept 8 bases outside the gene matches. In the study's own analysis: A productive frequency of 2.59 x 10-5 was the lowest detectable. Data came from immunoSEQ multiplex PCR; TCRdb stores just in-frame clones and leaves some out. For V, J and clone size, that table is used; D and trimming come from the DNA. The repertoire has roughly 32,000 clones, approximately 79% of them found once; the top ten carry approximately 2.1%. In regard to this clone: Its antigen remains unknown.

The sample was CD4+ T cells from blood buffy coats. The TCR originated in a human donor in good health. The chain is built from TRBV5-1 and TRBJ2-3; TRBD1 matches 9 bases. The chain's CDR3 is CASSRDRVGSTQYF. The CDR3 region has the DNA TGCGCCAGCAGCCGGGACAGGGTGGGTAGTACGCAGTATTTT.